This entry is about one T cell receptor beta chain. This receptor's antigen is unknown. No much larger clone is present one base from it, and per-base qualities are unavailable. Participants in the prospective study were aged about 18 to 90 years, lived in under 30 United States geographic areas, and enrolled through a virtual design. In the prospective study, participants were assigned to cohorts based on the clinical history participants reported in a screening survey and a study questionnaire. Exposed participants were defined as having been in contact with someone with a PCR-confirmed or clinician-diagnosed COVID-19 case within 2 weeks of study entry. Mobile phlebotomists in the prospective study collected whole blood, serum and a nasopharyngeal or oropharyngeal swab from every participant. Participants in the prospective study had the option to provide additional blood draws and questionnaires over an approximately two-month period. Before DNA extraction, prospective study blood samples were shipped either frozen or at room temperature.

This specimen belongs to a study of blood T cell repertoires in COVID-19 (dated by TCRdb to about 2020). Regarding the research as a whole: Samples from collaborators originated in the United States, Italy and Spain and spanned both the acute and convalescent phases of COVID-19. Where HLA class I and class II types were available, the types were taken from metadata supplied by the sample provider, not from assay-based typing. Sample metadata almost always included a de-identified subject ID, COVID-19 status, age in years and sex. The dataset comprised deeply sampled blood TCRbeta repertoires from subjects exposed to, actively infected with, or recovered from COVID-19. A freely available public database, intended as a resource for researchers studying the immune response to SARS-CoV-2, is where the repertoires were released. Samples were obtained from the ongoing ImmuneRACE study (first 160 participants) and from approximately 1,200 subjects provided by 6 global collaborators. The material from the prospective study consisted of cDNA or gDNA derived from T cells, B-cell-depleted T cells, or PBMCs. Paper-wide results and their limitations: Clinical and demographic metadata were provided uncurated, with the amount varying by source and participant.

The immunoSEQ Assay, a bias-controlled multiplex PCR, was used to amplify TCRbeta CDR3 regions from genomic DNA. The original methods were these. The number of nucleated cells in each sample was estimated from the amplification of reference gene primers within the assay. To quantify the absolute abundance of each unique TCRbeta CDR3 rearrangement, sequence reads were collapsed and filtered. For each sample, productive Simpson clonality was calculated as the square root of Simpson's diversity index across productive rearrangements. As stored in TCRdb, this immuneACCESS dataset retains in-frame rearrangements with V and J assigned. A fraction of the clones does not appear; measured against another copy, unresolved V genes explain less than half of the discrepancy, and the remainder lacks a known reason. Clonal size and the V and J genes are those of that table, whereas D and trimming came from the DNA. Here the sample has around 330,000 clones; less than 85% occur a single time. The ten largest clonotypes hold approximately 1.9% of the sample.

In the germline V gene (reference sequence), CDR1 corresponds to SGHNT and CDR2 to YYREEE. From cysteine to phenylalanine, the CDR3 is 14 amino acids long. Only the CDR3 part of the read is kept: 42 bases, read in frame from the first base. Trimming takes 4 bases from V and 4 bases from J, and the germline ends sit 14 bases apart. The rearrangement joined TRBV5-4 to TRBJ1-2; TRBD1 is a weak D gene call, 5 bases matching. Sequencing was done on a sample of PBMCs or T cells enriched from blood (not recorded which). The receptor was derived from a woman in her thirties who had been exposed to COVID-19. At the DNA level, the sequence is TGTGCCAGCAGCCCGGGACTCCTGAGCTATGGCTACACCTTC. It specifies CASSPGLLSYGYTF.